This TCR beta chain is drawn from a study of cytomegalovirus exposure and HLA in healthy donors. The wider study: HLA-typed donors were the source of about 85 million unique TCRs held in an early data release.

This clone was observed a single time. Its matching antigen is unknown. Donors consisted of healthy bone marrow donors. Primers for the PCR totalled 60 Vbeta and 13 Jbeta. TCRdb's table, derived via immunoSEQ multiplex PCR, lists solely in-frame clones and lacks some. Here the sample spans some 200,000 clones, 82% being singletons. General study results and limits: Investigators reported approximately 170 TCR beta chains as tied to cytomegalovirus. Highly shared variants forming one cluster were likely a sequencing artifact.

This TCR derives from a woman aged 40 to 49 in good health and CMV-seronegative. Sequencing used PBMCs.

CDR3 protein: CASSLLSLFGNTIYF. CDR3 DNA: TGTGCCAGCAGCTTACTGAGTCTGTTCGGAAACACCATATATTTT. The rearrangement links TRBV7-2 to TRBJ1-3; D is unclear. Trimming took 2 bases from V and 4 from J, leaving 12 bases between them. Germline lookup yields CDR1 SGHTA and CDR2 FQGNSA. The CDR3 covers 15 residues.